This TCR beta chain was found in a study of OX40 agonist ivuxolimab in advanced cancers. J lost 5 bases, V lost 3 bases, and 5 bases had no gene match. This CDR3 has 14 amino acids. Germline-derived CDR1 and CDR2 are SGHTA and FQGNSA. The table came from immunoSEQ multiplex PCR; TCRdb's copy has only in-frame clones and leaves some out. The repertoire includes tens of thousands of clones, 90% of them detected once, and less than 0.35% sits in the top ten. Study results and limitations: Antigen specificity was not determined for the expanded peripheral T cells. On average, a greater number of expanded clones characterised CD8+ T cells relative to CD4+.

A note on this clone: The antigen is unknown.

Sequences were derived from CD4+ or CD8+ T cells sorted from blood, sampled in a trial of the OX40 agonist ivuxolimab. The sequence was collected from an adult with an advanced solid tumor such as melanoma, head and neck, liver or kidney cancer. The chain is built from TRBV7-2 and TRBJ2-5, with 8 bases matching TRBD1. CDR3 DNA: TGTGCCAGCAGCTTCGCAGGGGGCGGGGAGACCCAGTACTTC. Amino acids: CASSFAGGGETQYF.